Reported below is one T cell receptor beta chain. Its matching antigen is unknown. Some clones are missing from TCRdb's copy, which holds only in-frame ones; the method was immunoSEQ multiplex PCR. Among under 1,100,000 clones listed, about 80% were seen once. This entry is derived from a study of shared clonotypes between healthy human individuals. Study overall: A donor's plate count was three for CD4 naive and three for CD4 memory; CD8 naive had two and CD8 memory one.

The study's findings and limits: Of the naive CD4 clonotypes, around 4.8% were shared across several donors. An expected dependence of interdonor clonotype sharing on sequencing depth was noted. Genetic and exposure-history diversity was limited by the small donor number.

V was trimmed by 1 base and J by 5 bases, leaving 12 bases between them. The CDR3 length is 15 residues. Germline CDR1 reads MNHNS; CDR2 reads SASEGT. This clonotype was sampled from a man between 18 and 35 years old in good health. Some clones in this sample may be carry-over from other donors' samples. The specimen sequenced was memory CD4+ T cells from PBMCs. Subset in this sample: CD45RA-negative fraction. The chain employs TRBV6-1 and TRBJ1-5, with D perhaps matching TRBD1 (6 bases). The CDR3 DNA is TGTGCCAGCAGTGAAGTGGGGGGCTCGGATCAGCCCCAGCATTTT. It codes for CASSEVGGSDQPQHF.